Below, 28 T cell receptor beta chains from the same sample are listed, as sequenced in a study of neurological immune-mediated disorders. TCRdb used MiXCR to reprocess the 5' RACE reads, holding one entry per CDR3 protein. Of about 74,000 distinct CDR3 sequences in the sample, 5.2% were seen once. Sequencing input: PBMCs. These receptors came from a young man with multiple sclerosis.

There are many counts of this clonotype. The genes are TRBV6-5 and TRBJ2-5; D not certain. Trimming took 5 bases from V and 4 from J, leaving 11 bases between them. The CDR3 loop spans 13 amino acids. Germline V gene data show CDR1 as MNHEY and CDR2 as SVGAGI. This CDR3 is CASSQPGAETQYF. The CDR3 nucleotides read TGTGCCAGCAGTCAACCCGGAGCAGAGACCCAGTACTTC.

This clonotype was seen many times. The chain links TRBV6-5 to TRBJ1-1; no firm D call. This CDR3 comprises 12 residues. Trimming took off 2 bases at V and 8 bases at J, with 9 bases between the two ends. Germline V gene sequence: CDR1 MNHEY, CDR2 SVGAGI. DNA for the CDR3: TGTGCCAGCAGTTACGGCCCTGGGGAAGCTTTCTTT. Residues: CASSYGPGEAFF.

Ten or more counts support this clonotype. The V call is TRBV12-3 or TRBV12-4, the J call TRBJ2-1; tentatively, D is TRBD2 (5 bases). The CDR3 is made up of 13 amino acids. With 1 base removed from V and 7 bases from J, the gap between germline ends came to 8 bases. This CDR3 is CASSLGGVNEQFF. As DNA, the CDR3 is TGTGCCAGCAGTTTAGGGGGAGTTAATGAGCAGTTCTTC.

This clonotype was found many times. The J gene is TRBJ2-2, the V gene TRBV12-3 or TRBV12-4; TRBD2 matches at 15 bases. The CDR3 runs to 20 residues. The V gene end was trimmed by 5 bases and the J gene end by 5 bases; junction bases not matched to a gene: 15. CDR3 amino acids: CASSRPRIGLAGGQTGELFF. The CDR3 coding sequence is TGTGCCAGCAGTCGCCCTCGGATAGGACTAGCGGGAGGGCAGACCGGGGAGCTGTTTTTT.

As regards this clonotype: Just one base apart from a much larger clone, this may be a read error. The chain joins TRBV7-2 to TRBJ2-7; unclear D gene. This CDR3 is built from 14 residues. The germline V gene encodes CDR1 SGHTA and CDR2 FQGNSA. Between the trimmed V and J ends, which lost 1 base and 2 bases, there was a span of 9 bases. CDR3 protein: CASSLGPSPYEQYF. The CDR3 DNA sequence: TGTGCCAGCAGCTTAGGGCCAAGCCCCTACGAGCAGTACTTC.

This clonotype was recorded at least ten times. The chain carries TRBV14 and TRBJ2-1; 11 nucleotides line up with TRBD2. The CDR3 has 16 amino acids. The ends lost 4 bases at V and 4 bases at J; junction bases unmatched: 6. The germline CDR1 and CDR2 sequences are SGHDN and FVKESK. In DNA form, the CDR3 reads TGTGCCAGCAGCCCACGAACTAGCGGGAGTTACAATGAGCAGTTCTTC. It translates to CASSPRTSGSYNEQFF. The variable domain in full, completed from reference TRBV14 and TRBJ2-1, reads EAGVTQFPSHSVIEKGQTVTLRCDPISGHDNLYWYRRVMGKEIKFLLHFVKESKQDESGMPNNRFLAERTGGTYSTLKVQPAELEDSGVYFCASSPRTSGSYNEQFFGPGTRLTVL.

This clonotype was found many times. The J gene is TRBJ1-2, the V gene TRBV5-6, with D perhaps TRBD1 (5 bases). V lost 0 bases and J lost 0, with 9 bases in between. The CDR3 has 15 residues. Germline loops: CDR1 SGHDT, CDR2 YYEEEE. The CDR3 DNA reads TGTGCCAGCAGCTTGGGACAGAGTACTAACTATGGCTACACCTTC. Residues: CASSLGQSTNYGYTF.

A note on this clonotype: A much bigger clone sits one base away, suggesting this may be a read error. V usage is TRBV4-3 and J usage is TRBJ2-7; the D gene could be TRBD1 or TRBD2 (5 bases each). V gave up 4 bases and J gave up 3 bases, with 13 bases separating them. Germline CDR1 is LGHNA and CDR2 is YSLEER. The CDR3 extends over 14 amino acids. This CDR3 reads CASSRDQDFYEQYF. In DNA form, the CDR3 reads TGCGCCAGCAGCCGGGACCAAGATTTCTACGAGCAGTACTTC.

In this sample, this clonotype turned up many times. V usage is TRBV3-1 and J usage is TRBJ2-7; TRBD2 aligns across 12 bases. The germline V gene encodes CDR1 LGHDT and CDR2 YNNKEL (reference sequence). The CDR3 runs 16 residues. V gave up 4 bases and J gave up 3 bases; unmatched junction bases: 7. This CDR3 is CASSPPGLAGIYEQYF. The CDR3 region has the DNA TGTGCCAGCAGCCCACCCGGACTAGCGGGAATCTACGAGCAGTACTTC.

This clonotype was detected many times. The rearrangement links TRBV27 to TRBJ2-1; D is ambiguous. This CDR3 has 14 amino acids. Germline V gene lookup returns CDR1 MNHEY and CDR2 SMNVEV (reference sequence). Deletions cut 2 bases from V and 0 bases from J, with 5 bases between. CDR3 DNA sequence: TGTGCCAGCAGTTTAGCCATCTCCTACAATGAGCAGTTCTTC. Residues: CASSLAISYNEQFF.

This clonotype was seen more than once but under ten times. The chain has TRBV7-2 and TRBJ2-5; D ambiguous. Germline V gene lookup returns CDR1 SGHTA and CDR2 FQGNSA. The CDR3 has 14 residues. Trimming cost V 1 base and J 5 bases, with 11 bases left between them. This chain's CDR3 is CASSLGSLAETQYF. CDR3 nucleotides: TGTGCCAGCAGCTTAGGGTCATTGGCTGAGACCCAGTACTTC. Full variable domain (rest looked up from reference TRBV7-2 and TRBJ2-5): GAGVSQSPSNKVTEKGKDVELRCDPISGHTALYWYRQSLGQGLEFLIYFQGNSAPDKSGLPSDRFSAERTGGSVSTLTIQRTQQEDSAVYLCASSLGSLAETQYFGPGTRLLVL.

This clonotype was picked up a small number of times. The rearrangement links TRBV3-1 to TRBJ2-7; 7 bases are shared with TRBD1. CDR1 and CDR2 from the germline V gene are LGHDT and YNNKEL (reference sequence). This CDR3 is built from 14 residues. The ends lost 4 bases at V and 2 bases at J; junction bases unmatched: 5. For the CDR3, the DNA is TGTGCCAGCAGCCTCCCGGGACAGACCTACGAGCAGTACTTC. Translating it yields CASSLPGQTYEQYF.

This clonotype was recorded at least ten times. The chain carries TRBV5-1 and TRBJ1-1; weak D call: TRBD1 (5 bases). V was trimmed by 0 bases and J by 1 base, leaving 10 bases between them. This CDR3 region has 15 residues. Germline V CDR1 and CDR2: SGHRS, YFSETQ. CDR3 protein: CASSLEGVANTEAFF. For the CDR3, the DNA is TGCGCCAGCAGCTTGGAAGGGGTCGCGAACACTGAAGCTTTCTTT.

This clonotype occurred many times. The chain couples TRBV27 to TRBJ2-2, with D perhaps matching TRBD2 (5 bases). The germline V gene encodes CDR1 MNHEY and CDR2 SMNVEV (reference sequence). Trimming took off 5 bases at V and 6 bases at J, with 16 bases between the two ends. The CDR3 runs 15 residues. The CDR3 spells CASSTPRGRPGELFF. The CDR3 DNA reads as TGTGCCAGCAGTACCCCTCGCGGGCGCCCCGGGGAGCTGTTTTTT.

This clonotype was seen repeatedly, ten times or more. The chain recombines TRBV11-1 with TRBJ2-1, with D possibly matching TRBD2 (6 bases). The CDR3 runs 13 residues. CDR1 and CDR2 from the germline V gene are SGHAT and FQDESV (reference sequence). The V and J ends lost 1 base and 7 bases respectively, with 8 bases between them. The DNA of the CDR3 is TGTGCCAGCAGCTTAGTGGGGGGTAATGAGCAGTTCTTC. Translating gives CASSLVGGNEQFF.

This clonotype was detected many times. DNA for the CDR3: TGCAGTGCTAGAGCGGCAGGGTCCTTCTATGGCTACACCTTC. Its protein is CSARAAGSFYGYTF. The chain couples TRBV20-1 to TRBJ1-2; tentatively, D is TRBD1 (5 bases). This CDR3 has 14 residues. Germline V lookup: CDR1 DFQATT, CDR2 SNEGSKA (reference sequence). Trimming cost V 1 base and J 4 bases, with 13 bases left between them.

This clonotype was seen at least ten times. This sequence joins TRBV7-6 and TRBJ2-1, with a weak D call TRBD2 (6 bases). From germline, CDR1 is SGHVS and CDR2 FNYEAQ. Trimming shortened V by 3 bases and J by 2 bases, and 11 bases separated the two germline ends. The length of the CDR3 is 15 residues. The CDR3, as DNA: TGTGCCAGCAGCTTGGGGGGAAGAGCCTACAATGAGCAGTTCTTC. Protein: CASSLGGRAYNEQFF.

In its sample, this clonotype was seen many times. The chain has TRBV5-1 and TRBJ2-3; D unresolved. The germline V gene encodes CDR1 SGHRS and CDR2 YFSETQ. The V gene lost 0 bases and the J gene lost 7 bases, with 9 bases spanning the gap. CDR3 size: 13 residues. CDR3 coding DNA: TGCGCCAGCAGCTTGGAGGTCCACAATACGCAGTATTTT. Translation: CASSLEVHNTQYF. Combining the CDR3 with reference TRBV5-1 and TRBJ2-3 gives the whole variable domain KAGVTQTPRYLIKTRGQQVTLSCSPISGHRSVSWYQQTPGQGLQFLFEYFSETQRNKGNFPGRFSGRQFSNSRSEMNVSTLELGDSALYLCASSLEVHNTQYFGPGTRLTVL.

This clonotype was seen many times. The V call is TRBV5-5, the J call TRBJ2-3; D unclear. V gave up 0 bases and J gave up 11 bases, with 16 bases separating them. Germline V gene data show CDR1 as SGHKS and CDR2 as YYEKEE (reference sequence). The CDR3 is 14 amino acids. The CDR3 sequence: CASSLEGPQSVQYF. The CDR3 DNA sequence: TGTGCCAGCAGCTTGGAAGGGCCCCAGAGTGTGCAGTATTTT.

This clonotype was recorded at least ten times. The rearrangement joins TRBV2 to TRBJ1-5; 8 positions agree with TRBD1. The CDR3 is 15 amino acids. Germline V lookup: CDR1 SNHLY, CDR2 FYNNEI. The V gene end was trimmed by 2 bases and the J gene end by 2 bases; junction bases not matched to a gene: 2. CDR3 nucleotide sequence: TGTGCCAGCAGTGAACAGGGGGCTGGCAATCAGCCCCAGCATTTT. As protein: CASSEQGAGNQPQHF.

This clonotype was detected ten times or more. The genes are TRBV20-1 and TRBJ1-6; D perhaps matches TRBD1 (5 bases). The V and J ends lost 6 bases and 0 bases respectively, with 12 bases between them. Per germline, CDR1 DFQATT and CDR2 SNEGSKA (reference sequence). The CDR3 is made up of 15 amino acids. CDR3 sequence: CSANRISSYNSPLHF. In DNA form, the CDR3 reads TGCAGTGCAAACAGGATTAGCTCCTATAATTCACCCCTCCACTTT.

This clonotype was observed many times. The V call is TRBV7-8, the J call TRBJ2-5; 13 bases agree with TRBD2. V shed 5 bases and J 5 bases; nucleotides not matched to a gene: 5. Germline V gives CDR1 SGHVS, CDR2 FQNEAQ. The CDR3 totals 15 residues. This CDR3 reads CASSRGTSGKETQYF. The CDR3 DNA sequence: TGTGCCAGCAGCCGTGGGACTAGCGGGAAGGAGACCCAGTACTTC. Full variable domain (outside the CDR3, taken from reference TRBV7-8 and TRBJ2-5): GAGVSQSPRYKVAKRGQDVALRCDPISGHVSLFWYQQALGQGPEFLTYFQNEAQLDKSGLPSDRFFAERPEGSVSTLKIQRTQQEDSAVYLCASSRGTSGKETQYFGPGTRLLVL.

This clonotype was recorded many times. CDR3 residues: CASSSGPITEQFF. DNA of the CDR3: TGTGCCAGCAGCTCGGGCCCCATCACTGAGCAGTTCTTC. The chain joins TRBV7-8 to TRBJ2-1, with no clear D. The germline V gene has CDR1 SGHVS and CDR2 FQNEAQ. V lost 4 bases and J 9 bases, leaving 13 bases between the germline ends. The CDR3 consists of 13 residues.

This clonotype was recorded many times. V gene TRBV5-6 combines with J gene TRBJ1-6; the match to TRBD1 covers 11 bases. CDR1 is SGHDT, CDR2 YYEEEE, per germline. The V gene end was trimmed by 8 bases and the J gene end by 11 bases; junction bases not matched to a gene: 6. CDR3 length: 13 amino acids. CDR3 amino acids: CASTDRGLTPLHF. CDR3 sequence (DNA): TGTGCCAGTACGGACAGGGGGCTGACACCCCTCCACTTT.

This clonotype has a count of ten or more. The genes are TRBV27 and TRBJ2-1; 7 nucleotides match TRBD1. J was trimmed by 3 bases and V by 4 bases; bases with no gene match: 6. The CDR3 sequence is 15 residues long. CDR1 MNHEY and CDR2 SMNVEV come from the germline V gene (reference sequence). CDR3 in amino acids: CASSSGTEIYNEQFF. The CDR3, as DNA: TGTGCCAGCAGTTCCGGGACAGAGATCTACAATGAGCAGTTCTTC.

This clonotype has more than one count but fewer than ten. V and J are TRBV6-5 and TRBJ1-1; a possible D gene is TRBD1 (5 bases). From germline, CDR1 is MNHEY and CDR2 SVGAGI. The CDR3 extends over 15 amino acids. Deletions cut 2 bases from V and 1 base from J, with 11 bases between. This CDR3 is CASSYDGHANTEAFF. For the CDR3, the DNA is TGTGCCAGCAGTTACGACGGACATGCGAACACTGAAGCTTTCTTT.

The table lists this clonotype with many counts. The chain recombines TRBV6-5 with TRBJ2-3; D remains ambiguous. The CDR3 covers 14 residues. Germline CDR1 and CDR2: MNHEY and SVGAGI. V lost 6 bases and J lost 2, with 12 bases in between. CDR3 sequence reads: CASSGGQPTDTQYF. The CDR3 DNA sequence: TGTGCCAGCAGCGGCGGTCAACCCACAGATACGCAGTATTTT.

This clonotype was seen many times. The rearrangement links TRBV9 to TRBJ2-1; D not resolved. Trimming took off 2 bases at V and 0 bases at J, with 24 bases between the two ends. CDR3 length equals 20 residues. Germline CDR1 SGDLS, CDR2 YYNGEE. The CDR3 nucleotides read TGTGCCAGCAGCGTCGGTTTAGGTCCAAGTACGCAGGTCTCCTACAATGAGCAGTTCTTC. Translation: CASSVGLGPSTQVSYNEQFF.